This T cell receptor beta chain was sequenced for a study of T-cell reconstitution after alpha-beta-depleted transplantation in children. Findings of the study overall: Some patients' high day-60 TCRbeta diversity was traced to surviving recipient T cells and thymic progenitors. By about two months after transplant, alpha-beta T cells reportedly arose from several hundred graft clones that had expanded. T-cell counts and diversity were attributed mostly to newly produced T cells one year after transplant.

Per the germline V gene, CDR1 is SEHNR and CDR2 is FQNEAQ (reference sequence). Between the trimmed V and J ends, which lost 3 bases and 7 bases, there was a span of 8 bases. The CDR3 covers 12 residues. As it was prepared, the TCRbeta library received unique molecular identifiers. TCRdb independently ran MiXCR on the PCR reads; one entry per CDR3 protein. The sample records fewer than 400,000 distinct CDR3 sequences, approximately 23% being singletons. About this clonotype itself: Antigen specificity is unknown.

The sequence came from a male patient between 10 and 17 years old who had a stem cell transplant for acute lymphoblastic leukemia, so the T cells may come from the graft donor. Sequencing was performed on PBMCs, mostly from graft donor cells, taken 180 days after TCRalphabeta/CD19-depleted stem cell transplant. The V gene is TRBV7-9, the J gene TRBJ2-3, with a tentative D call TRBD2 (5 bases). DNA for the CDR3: TGTGCCAGCAGCTTGGAGGTGAATACGCAGTATTTT. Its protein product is CASSLEVNTQYF.